One sample yielded the 18 T cell receptor beta chains listed below, sequenced in a study of post-analysis software for immune sequencing data. Study results and limitations: With TRBV5-6, TRBV5-1 and TRBV20-1 included, about five TRBV segments were more frequent in patients than in controls.

These receptors lack a known antigen. Tagging with unique molecular identifiers was a feature of the TCR beta cDNA libraries. TCRdb ran MiXCR on the PCR reads and lists one entry per CDR3 protein. The sample shows about 820,000 distinct CDR3 sequences, roughly 58% of them seen only once. The sequenced material came from blood. The source of these receptors is a girl aged 10 to 17 with multiple sclerosis.

The chain carries TRBV25-1 and TRBJ2-1; possible D gene TRBD2, 5 bases. The CDR3 spans 14 residues. The germline V and J ends were trimmed by 10 bases and 2 bases, with 15 bases remaining between them. Germline V gene lookup returns CDR1 MGHDK and CDR2 SYGVNS. The CDR3 region is CATDSGVTYNEQFF. For the CDR3, the DNA is TGTGCCACCGACTCCGGGGTAACCTACAATGAGCAGTTCTTC.

The gene calls are TRBV15 and TRBJ2-5; possibly TRBD1 for D (6 bases). The germline gives CDR1 LNHNV, CDR2 YYDKDF (reference sequence). The CDR3 runs 13 residues. V gave up 8 bases and J gave up 2 bases, with 12 bases separating them. The CDR3 here is CATGPGVQETQYF. In nucleotides, the CDR3 is TGTGCCACCGGGCCAGGGGTACAAGAGACCCAGTACTTC.

The rearrangement joins TRBV25-1 to TRBJ2-7; 7 nucleotides align to TRBD1. With V trimmed by 5 bases and J by 3 bases, 10 bases remained unmatched. This CDR3 is 15 amino acids long. CDR1 and CDR2 (germline): MGHDK, SYGVNS. The CDR3 sequence: CASSTPGTAHYEQYF. The CDR3 DNA follows: TGTGCCAGCAGTACCCCCGGGACAGCTCACTACGAGCAGTACTTC.

The chain carries TRBV20-1 and TRBJ2-7; a possible D gene is TRBD1 (5 bases). TRBJ2-4 explains the end of the DNA better; the J call may be wrong. Germline CDR1 DFQATT, CDR2 SNEGSKA (reference sequence). This CDR3 contains 15 residues. The CDR3 region has the DNA TGCAGTGCTAGAGAAAGGGGAAAGGGGATAAACATTCAGTACTTC. Amino acid sequence: CSARERGKGINIQYF.

CDR3 in amino acids: CASSSRIWATNEQYF. CDR3 nucleotide sequence: TGTGCCAGCAGTTCTCGGATATGGGCCACAAACGAGCAGTACTTC. The gene calls are TRBV27 and TRBJ2-7; no reliable D call. The germline V gene has CDR1 MNHEY and CDR2 SMNVEV (reference sequence). This CDR3 is built from 15 residues. V shed 4 bases and J shed 5 bases, with 18 bases lying between them.

The gene calls are TRBV20-1 and TRBJ2-2; a weak D match, TRBD2 (7 bases). CDR1 and CDR2 from the germline V gene are DFQATT and SNEGSKA (reference sequence). The length of the CDR3 is 14 residues. V was trimmed by 2 bases and J by 6 bases, leaving 13 bases between them. The CDR3 here is CSARRGAAAGELFF. CDR3 in DNA: TGCAGTGCTAGACGGGGGGCCGCGGCCGGGGAGCTGTTTTTT.

V is TRBV6-6 and J is TRBJ1-4, with TRBD1 matching 12 bases. This CDR3 is built from 15 residues. Germline values: CDR1 MNHNY, CDR2 SVGAGI (reference sequence). Losses at the gene ends were 5 bases for V and 8 bases for J; bases not matched to a gene: 6. The CDR3 bases are TGTGCCAGCAGTCCCGGGACAGGGGGCCAGGAAAAACTGTTTTTT. This codes for CASSPGTGGQEKLFF.

This clonotype appeared a few times. V usage is TRBV29-1 and J usage is TRBJ2-3, with D unresolved. From germline, CDR1 is SQVTM and CDR2 ANQGSEA. This CDR3 has 12 residues. Trimming left V 3 bases short and J 2 bases short, with 6 bases between. The CDR3 loop is CSVELHTDTQYF. The DNA for the CDR3 is TGCAGCGTTGAGCTTCACACAGATACGCAGTATTTT.

This chain links TRBV2 with TRBJ2-5, with 7 bases matching TRBD1. The CDR3 is 13 amino acids. V lost 10 bases and J lost 3; bases outside the gene matches: 8. CDR1 and CDR2 from the germline V gene are SNHLY and FYNNEI. CDR3 amino acids: CATNRDREETQYF. The DNA of the CDR3 is TGTGCCACCAACCGGGACAGAGAAGAGACCCAGTACTTC.

The chain employs TRBV3-1 and TRBJ2-5, with D perhaps matching TRBD2 (5 bases). Trimming pared 0 bases from V and 1 base from J, leaving 12 bases between. Germline V gene sequence: CDR1 LGHDT, CDR2 YNNKEL (reference sequence). This CDR3 is built from 16 residues. The CDR3 DNA follows: TGTGCCAGCAGCCAAGACGGAGGCAGTCGCCAAGAGACCCAGTACTTC. It encodes CASSQDGGSRQETQYF.

This chain uses TRBV5-1 with TRBJ2-3; 8 bases line up with TRBD2. Looked up from germline, CDR1 is SGHRS and CDR2 is YFSETQ. The CDR3 is 15 residues long. The junction had 4 bases not matched to a gene; V was cut back by 0 bases and J by 4 bases. DNA of the CDR3: TGCGCCAGCAGCTTGGCCGGGAGGGACCCAGATACGCAGTATTTT. As protein: CASSLAGRDPDTQYF.

This clonotype has more than one count but fewer than ten. V is TRBV20-1 and J is TRBJ2-7; TRBD1 agrees at 7 bases. V shed 6 bases and J 2 bases; nucleotides not matched to a gene: 10. The CDR3 runs 14 residues. The germline gives CDR1 DFQATT, CDR2 SNEGSKA (reference sequence). CDR3 bases: TGCAGTGCGGACTCCCGGGACAGACCCTACGAGCAGTACTTC. This codes for CSADSRDRPYEQYF.

V and J are TRBV7-9 and TRBJ2-1; 8 bases map to TRBD1. Germline V gives CDR1 SEHNR, CDR2 FQNEAQ (reference sequence). The CDR3 contains 14 residues. V lost 7 bases and J lost 2; bases outside the gene matches: 4. CDR3 in amino acids: CASNQGAPYNEQFF. The CDR3 DNA reads TGTGCCAGCAACCAGGGGGCCCCCTACAATGAGCAGTTCTTC.

The genes are TRBV10-3 and TRBJ1-1; D not certain. The V gene's germline CDR1 is ENHRY and CDR2 SYGVKD. CDR3 size: 13 residues. Between the trimmed V and J ends, which lost 2 bases and 1 base, there was a span of 5 bases. CDR3 residues: CAISEGGNTEAFF. The CDR3 DNA is TGTGCCATCAGTGAGGGCGGGAACACTGAAGCTTTCTTT.

The chain employs TRBV5-1 and TRBJ2-7; 13 bases are a match to TRBD2. The CDR3 loop spans 14 amino acids. With V trimmed by 7 bases and J by 7 bases, 8 bases remained unmatched. Germline CDR1 reads SGHRS; CDR2 reads YFSETQ. CDR3 bases: TGCGCCAGCCGGGGACTAGCGGGATCTAATGAGCAGTACTTC. Amino acids: CASRGLAGSNEQYF.

The chain has TRBV29-1 and TRBJ1-2, with D unclear. The V and J ends lost 3 bases and 4 bases respectively, with 12 bases between them. The CDR3 sequence is 13 residues long. The germline V gene encodes CDR1 SQVTM and CDR2 ANQGSEA. This chain's CDR3 is CSVDLVSGYGYTF. CDR3 nucleotide sequence: TGCAGCGTTGATTTGGTGAGCGGCTATGGCTACACCTTC.

The chain carries TRBV5-1 and TRBJ2-1; 11 bases match TRBD1. This CDR3 spans 17 amino acids. The J segment lost 5 bases and the V segment lost 3 bases, leaving 10 bases of the junction unmatched. Germline V CDR1 and CDR2: SGHRS, YFSETQ. This chain's CDR3 is CASSWAGTGGKHNEQFF. CDR3 nucleotides: TGCGCCAGCAGCTGGGCCGGGACAGGGGGGAAACACAATGAGCAGTTCTTC.

CDR3 in amino acids: CASSGGVAGVSDTQYF. The CDR3 DNA sequence: TGTGCCAGCAGCGGGGGGGTAGCGGGAGTTTCCGATACGCAGTATTTT. The V gene is TRBV6-6, the J gene TRBJ2-3; 9 bases are shared with TRBD2. The V and J ends lost 6 bases and 6 bases, in that order; junction bases with no gene match: 13. The CDR3 is made up of 16 amino acids. Germline lookup yields CDR1 MNHNY and CDR2 SVGAGI (reference sequence).